This T cell receptor (beta chain) comes out of a study of CD8 T cells in Susac syndrome. Study at large: Clinical remission applied to under 10 sequenced Susac syndrome patients, and six had active disease.

Random hexamers were used to reverse transcribe an amount of roughly 0.45 to 1 ug RNA. TCRdb reanalysed the immunoSEQ multiplex PCR reads using MiXCR and keeps one entry per CDR3 protein. Of 75,000 to 95,000 distinct CDR3 sequences listed, 90% to 95% are singletons. V lost 6 bases and J lost 2; bases outside the gene matches: 9. CDR3 size: 17 residues. The germline gives CDR1 MNHEY, CDR2 SVGEGT. The V and J genes are TRBV6-2 or TRBV6-3 and TRBJ2-2, with 10 bases matching TRBD2. The sample consisted of CD8+ T cells from PBMCs. This clonotype originated in a human donor with Susac syndrome. CDR3 nucleotide sequence: TGTGCCAGCAGCCGCCGTGGACTAGCGGCCAACACCGGGGAGCTGTTTTTT. Encoded protein: CASSRRGLAANTGELFF.